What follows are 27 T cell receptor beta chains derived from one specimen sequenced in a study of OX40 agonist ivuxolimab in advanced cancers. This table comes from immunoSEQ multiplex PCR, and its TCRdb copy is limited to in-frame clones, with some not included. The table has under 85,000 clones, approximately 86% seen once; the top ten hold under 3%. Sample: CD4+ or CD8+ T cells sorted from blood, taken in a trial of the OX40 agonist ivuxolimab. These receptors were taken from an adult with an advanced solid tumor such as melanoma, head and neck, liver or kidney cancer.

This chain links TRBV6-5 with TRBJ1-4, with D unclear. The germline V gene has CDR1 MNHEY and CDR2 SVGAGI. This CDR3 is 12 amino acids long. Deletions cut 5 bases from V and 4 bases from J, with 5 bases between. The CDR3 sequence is CASSHNNEKLFF. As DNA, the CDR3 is TGTGCCAGCAGTCATAATAATGAAAAACTGTTTTTT.

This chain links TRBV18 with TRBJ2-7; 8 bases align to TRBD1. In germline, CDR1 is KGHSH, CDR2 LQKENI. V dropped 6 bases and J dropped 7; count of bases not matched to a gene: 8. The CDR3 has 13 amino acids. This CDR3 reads CASSSGGTGEQYV. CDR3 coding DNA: TGTGCCAGCTCCTCAGGGGGCACAGGGGAGCAGTACGTC.

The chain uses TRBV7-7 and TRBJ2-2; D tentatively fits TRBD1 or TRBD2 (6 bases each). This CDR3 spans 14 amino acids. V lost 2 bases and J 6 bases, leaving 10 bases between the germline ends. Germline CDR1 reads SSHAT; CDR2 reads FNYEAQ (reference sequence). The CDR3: CASSLMEGAGELFF. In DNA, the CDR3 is TGTGCCAGCAGCTTAATGGAGGGGGCCGGGGAGCTGTTTTTT.

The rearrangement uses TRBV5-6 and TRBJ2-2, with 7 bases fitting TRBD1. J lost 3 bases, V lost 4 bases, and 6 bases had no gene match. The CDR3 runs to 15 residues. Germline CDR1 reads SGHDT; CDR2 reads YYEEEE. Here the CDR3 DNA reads TGTGCCAGCAGCCCTCGACAGGGACACACCGGGGAGCTGTTTTTT. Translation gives CASSPRQGHTGELFF.

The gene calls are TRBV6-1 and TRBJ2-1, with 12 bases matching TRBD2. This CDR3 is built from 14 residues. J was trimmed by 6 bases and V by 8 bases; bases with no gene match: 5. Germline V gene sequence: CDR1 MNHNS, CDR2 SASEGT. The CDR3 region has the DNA TGTGCCAGCCGAACTAGCGGGGGGCTCAATGAGCAGTTCTTC. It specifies CASRTSGGLNEQFF.

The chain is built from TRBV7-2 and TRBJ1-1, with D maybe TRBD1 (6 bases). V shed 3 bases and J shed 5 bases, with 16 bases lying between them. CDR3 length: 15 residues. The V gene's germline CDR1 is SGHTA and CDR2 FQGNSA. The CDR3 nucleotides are TGTGCCAGCAGCTTTTATCTCAGGGGAGGAACTGAAGCTTTCTTT. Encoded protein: CASSFYLRGGTEAFF.

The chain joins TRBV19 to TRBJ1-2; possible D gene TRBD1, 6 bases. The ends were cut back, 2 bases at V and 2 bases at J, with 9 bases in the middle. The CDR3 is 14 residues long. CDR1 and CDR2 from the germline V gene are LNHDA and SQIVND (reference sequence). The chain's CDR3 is CASSIRGENYGYTF. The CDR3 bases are TGTGCCAGTAGTATAAGGGGGGAGAACTATGGCTACACCTTC.

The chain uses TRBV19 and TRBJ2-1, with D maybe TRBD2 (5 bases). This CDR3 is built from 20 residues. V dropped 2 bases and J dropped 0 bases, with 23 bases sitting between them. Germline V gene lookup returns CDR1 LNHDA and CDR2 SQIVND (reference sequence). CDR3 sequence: CASSILALGSAASSYNEQFF. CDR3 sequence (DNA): TGTGCCAGTAGTATACTAGCCTTGGGCTCGGCCGCTTCCTCCTACAATGAGCAGTTCTTC.

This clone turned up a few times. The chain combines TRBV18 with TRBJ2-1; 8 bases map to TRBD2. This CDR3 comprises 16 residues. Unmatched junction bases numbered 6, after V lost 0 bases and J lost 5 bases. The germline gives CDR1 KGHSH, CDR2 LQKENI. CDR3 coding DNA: TGTGCCAGCTCACCACCGGCAGCGGGGGCGCACAATGAGCAGTTCTTC. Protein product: CASSPPAAGAHNEQFF. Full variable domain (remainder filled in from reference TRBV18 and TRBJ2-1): NAGVMQNPRHLVRRRGQEARLRCSPMKGHSHVYWYRQLPEEGLKFMVYLQKENIIDESGMPKERFSAEFPKEGPSILRIQQVVRGDSAAYFCASSPPAAGAHNEQFFGPGTRLTVL.

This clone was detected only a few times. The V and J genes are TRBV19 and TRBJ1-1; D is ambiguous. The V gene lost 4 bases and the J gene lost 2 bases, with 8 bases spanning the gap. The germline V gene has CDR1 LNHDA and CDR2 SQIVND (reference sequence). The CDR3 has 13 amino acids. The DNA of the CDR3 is TGTGCCAGTAGTAGGGATACAAACACTGAAGCTTTCTTT. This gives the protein CASSRDTNTEAFF.

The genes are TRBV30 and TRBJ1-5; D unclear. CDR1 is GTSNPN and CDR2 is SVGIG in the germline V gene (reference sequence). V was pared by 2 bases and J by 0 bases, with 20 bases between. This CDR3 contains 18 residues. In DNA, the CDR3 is TGTGCCTGGAGTCCGCCGTGGCAGAACGATTATAGCAATCAGCCCCAGCATTTT. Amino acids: CAWSPPWQNDYSNQPQHF.

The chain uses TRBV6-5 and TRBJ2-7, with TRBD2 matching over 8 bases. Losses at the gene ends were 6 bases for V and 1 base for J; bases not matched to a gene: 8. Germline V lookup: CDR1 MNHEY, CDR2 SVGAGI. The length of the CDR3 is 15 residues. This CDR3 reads CASSRSGVFSYEQYF. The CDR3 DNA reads TGTGCCAGCAGCCGTAGCGGGGTTTTTTCCTACGAGCAGTACTTC.

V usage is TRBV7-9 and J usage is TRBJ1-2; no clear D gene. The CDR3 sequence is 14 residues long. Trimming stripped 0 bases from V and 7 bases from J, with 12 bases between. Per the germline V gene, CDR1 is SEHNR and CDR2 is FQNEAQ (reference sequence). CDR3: CASSLASDMVGYTF. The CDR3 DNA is TGTGCCAGCAGCTTAGCTAGTGACATGGTTGGCTACACCTTC.

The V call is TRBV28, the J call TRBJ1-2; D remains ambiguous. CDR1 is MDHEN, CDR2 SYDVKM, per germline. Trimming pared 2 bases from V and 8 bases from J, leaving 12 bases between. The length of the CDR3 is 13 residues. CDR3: CASSLVGGGGYTF. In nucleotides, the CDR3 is TGTGCCAGCAGTTTAGTGGGCGGAGGGGGCTACACCTTC.

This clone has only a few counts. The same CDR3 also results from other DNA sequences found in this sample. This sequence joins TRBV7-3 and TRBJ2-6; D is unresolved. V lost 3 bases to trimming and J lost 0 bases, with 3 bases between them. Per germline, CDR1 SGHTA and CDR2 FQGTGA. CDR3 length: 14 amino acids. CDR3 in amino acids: CASSLNSGANVLTF. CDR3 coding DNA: TGTGCCAGCAGCTTGAACTCTGGGGCCAACGTCCTGACTTTC.

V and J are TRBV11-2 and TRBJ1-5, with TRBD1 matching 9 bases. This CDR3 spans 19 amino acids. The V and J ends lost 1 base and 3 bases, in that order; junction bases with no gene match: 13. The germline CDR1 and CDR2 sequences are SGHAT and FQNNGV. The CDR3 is CASSLVRDREDQDNQPQHF. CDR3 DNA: TGTGCCAGCAGCTTAGTCCGGGACAGGGAGGATCAGGACAATCAGCCCCAGCATTTT.

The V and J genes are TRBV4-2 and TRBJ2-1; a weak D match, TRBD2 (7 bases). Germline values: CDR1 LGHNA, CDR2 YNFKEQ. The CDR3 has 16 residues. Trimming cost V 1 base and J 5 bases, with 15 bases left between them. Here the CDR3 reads CASSQVGRGADNEQFF. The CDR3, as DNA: TGTGCCAGCAGCCAAGTCGGTCGGGGGGCCGACAATGAGCAGTTCTTC.

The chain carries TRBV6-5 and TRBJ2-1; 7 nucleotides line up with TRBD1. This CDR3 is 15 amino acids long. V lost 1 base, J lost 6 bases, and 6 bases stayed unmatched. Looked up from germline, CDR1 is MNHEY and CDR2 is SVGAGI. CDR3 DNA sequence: TGTGCCAGCAGTTACTTTGCCCCAGGGGGCAATGAGCAGTTCTTC. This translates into CASSYFAPGGNEQFF.

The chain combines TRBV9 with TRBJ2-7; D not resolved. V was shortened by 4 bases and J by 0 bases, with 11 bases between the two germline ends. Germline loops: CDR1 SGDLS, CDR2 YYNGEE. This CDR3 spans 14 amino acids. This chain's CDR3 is CASSFRAYSYEQYF. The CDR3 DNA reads TGTGCCAGCAGCTTCCGGGCCTACTCCTACGAGCAGTACTTC. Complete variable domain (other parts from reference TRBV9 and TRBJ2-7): DSGVTQTPKHLITATGQRVTLRCSPRSGDLSVYWYQQSLDQGLQFLIQYYNGEERAKGNILERFSAQQFPDLHSELNLSSLELGDSALYFCASSFRAYSYEQYFGPGTRLTVT.

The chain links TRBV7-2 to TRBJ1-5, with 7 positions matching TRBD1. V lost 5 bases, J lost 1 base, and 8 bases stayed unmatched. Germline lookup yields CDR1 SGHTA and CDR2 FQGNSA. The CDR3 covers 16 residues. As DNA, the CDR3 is TGTGCCAGCAGCCAACCAGGGGGTCTCAGCAATCAGCCCCAGCATTTT. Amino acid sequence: CASSQPGGLSNQPQHF.

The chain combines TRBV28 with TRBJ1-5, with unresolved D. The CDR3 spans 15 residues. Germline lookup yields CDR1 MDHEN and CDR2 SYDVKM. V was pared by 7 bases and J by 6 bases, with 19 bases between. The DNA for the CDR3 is TGTGCCAGCACCTGGGAGGGATCTTTCGGTCAGCCCCAGCATTTT. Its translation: CASTWEGSFGQPQHF. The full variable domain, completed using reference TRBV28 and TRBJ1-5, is DVKVTQSSRYLVKRTGEKVFLECVQDMDHENMFWYRQDPGLGLRLIYFSYDVKMKEKGDIPEGYSVSREKKERFSLILESASTNQTSMYLCASTWEGSFGQPQHFGDGTRLSIL.

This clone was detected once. CDR3 sequence: CSVDYGLGNYGYTF. The CDR3 DNA follows: TGCAGCGTTGACTATGGGTTGGGAAACTATGGCTACACCTTC. V and J are TRBV29-1 and TRBJ1-2; D is unresolved. This CDR3 comprises 14 residues. Germline CDR1 SQVTM, CDR2 ANQGSEA. V lost 3 bases, J lost 2 bases, and 13 bases lay in between.

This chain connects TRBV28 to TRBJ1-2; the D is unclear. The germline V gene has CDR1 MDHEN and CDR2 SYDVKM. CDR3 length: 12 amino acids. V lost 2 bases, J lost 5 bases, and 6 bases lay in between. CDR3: CASSLRVYGYTF. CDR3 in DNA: TGTGCCAGCAGTTTAAGAGTTTATGGCTACACCTTC.

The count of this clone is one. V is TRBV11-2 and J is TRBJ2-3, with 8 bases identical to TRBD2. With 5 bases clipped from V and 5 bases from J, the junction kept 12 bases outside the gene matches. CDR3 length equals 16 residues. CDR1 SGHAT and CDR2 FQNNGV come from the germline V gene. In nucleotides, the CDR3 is TGTGCCAGCAGCGGAGGGCTACCGGGGGGGCTAGATACGCAGTATTTT. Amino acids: CASSGGLPGGLDTQYF.

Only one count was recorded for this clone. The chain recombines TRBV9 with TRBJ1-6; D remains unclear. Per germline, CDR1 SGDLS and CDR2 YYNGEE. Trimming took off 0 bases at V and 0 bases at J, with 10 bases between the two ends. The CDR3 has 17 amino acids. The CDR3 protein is CASSVGASSSYNSPLHF. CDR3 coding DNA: TGTGCCAGCAGCGTAGGTGCAAGTAGCTCCTATAATTCACCCCTCCACTTT. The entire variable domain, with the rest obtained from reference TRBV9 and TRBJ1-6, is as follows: DSGVTQTPKHLITATGQRVTLRCSPRSGDLSVYWYQQSLDQGLQFLIQYYNGEERAKGNILERFSAQQFPDLHSELNLSSLELGDSALYFCASSVGASSSYNSPLHFGNGTRLTVT.

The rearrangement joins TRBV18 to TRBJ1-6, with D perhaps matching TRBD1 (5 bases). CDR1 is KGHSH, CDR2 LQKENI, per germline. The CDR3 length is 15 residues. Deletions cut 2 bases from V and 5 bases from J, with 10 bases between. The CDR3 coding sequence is TGTGCCAGCTCACCAAACAGGATAAATAATTCACCCCTCCACTTT. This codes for CASSPNRINNSPLHF.

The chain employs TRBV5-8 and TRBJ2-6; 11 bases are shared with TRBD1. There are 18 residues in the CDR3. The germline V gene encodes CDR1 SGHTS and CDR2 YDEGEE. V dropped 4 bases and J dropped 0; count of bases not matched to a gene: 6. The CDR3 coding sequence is TGTGCCAGCAGCCCCAGGACAGGGGGCTACTCTGGGGCCAACGTCCTGACTTTC. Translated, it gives CASSPRTGGYSGANVLTF. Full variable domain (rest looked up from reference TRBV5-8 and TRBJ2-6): EAGVTQSPTHLIKTRGQQATLRCSPISGHTSVYWYQQALGLGLQFLLWYDEGEERNRGNFPPRFSGRQFPNYSSELNVNALELEDSALYLCASSPRTGGYSGANVLTFGAGSRLTVL.